The 14 T cell receptor beta chains given below trace back to one sample, sequenced in a study of early T cells in non-severe SARS-CoV-2 infection. A single record per CDR3 protein comes from TCRdb applying MiXCR to the 5' RACE reads. This sample yields some 120,000 distinct CDR3 sequences, of which about 15% are seen a single time; roughly a fifth belongs to the top ten. The sample consisted of whole blood. The receptors originated from an adult who was a healthcare worker with PCR-confirmed SARS-CoV-2 infection or an uninfected control (not recorded which).

This clonotype was seen many times. The chain is built from TRBV20-1 and TRBJ2-7; either TRBD1 or TRBD2 may supply D (6 bases each). Germline CDR1 is DFQATT and CDR2 is SNEGSKA (reference sequence). With 5 bases removed from V and 2 bases from J, the gap between germline ends came to 13 bases. The CDR3 length is 13 residues. CDR3 nucleotide sequence: TGCAGTGCTCATAGGGGGGATACCTACGAGCAGTACTTC. Translated, it gives CSAHRGDTYEQYF.

This clonotype turned up a few times. This chain joins TRBV5-4 and TRBJ2-5; D call uncertain. The V and J ends lost 1 base and 7 bases respectively, with 8 bases between them. Germline V lookup: CDR1 SGHNT, CDR2 YYREEE (reference sequence). This CDR3 is 12 amino acids long. The CDR3 nucleotides read TGTGCCAGCAGCTTGTGGCATGGGACCCAGTACTTC. Protein product: CASSLWHGTQYF.

This rearrangement joins TRBV7-9 to TRBJ2-1, with TRBD1 matching over 7 bases. The germline gives CDR1 SEHNR, CDR2 FQNEAQ (reference sequence). This CDR3 has 14 residues. Germline trimming cut 8 bases from V and 4 bases from J; bases unmatched to any gene: 8. The CDR3 spells CASQDRVRYNEQFF. The CDR3 DNA reads as TGTGCCAGCCAAGACAGGGTGCGTTACAATGAGCAGTTCTTC.

This clonotype was counted a few times. The chain joins TRBV14 to TRBJ2-5; tentative D call: TRBD1 (6 bases). This CDR3 is 15 amino acids long. CDR1 and CDR2 (germline): SGHDN, FVKESK. V dropped 4 bases and J dropped 6 bases, with 18 bases sitting between them. The CDR3 region is CASSLEQGFRKTQYF. As DNA, the CDR3 is TGTGCCAGCAGCCTGGAACAGGGTTTTCGAAAGACCCAGTACTTC. Together with reference TRBV14 and TRBJ2-5, the CDR3 gives the full variable domain: EAGVTQFPSHSVIEKGQTVTLRCDPISGHDNLYWYRRVMGKEIKFLLHFVKESKQDESGMPNNRFLAERTGGTYSTLKVQPAELEDSGVYFCASSLEQGFRKTQYFGPGTRLLVL.

This clonotype was recorded a few times. This chain connects TRBV20-1 to TRBJ2-3, with a tentative D call TRBD2 (7 bases). The CDR3 spans 13 residues. V was pared by 6 bases and J by 5 bases, with 15 bases between. CDR1 is DFQATT and CDR2 is SNEGSKA in the germline V gene (reference sequence). CDR3 in DNA: TGCAGTGCGTCGGGGGGCCTCGGAGATACGCAGTATTTT. Translation: CSASGGLGDTQYF.

This clonotype appeared a few times. The CDR3 loop is CASSTRGDFEAFF. The CDR3 region has the DNA TGTGCCAGCAGCACCCGAGGGGACTTTGAAGCTTTCTTT. V gene TRBV27 combines with J gene TRBJ1-1; D may be TRBD1 (5 bases). CDR1 is MNHEY, CDR2 SMNVEV, per germline (reference sequence). The CDR3 contains 13 residues. Trimming shortened V by 6 bases and J by 7 bases, and 15 bases separated the two germline ends.

There are a few counts of this clonotype. The chain carries TRBV23-1 and TRBJ1-2, with TRBD1 as a possible D gene (5 bases). TRBV23-1 is given ORF status, its function remaining uncertain. V lost 6 bases, J lost 4 bases, and 15 bases lay in between. This CDR3 comprises 14 residues. CDR3 in DNA: TGCGCCAGCAGCTTCACGGGGGAGGCCTATGGCTACACCTTC. This codes for CASSFTGEAYGYTF.

This clonotype has a count of ten or more. The chain combines TRBV27 with TRBJ2-7, with 8 bases fitting TRBD2. This CDR3 region has 13 residues. Trimming at V came to 2 bases and at J to 3 bases, leaving 0 bases not matched to a gene. Germline V gene lookup returns CDR1 MNHEY and CDR2 SMNVEV (reference sequence). In DNA form, the CDR3 reads TGTGCCAGCAGTTTACGGGGGGGCTACGAGCAGTACTTC. Its protein product is CASSLRGGYEQYF.

The genes are TRBV18 and TRBJ2-1; tentatively, D is TRBD2 (6 bases). The CDR3 loop spans 15 amino acids. CDR1 and CDR2 (germline): KGHSH, LQKENI. V was clipped by 2 bases and J by 2 bases, with 10 bases between them. DNA of the CDR3: TGTGCCAGCTCACCAGGGGGGTTTACCTACAATGAGCAGTTCTTC. Its protein is CASSPGGFTYNEQFF.

CDR3 sequence: CASSHRRTDTQYF. The DNA for the CDR3 is TGTGCCAGCAGCCACCGGAGGACAGATACGCAGTATTTT. The chain has TRBV3-1 and TRBJ2-3; weak D call: TRBD2 (5 bases). Germline V gene sequence: CDR1 LGHDT, CDR2 YNNKEL (reference sequence). The CDR3 is 13 residues long. With 3 bases removed from V and 3 bases from J, the gap between germline ends came to 7 bases.

The CDR3 DNA is TGCGCCAGCAGCCAAGAGTACCCAGCGGCGGGAAATGAGCAGTTCTTC. Amino acids: CASSQEYPAAGNEQFF. V is TRBV4-1 and J is TRBJ2-1; D is possibly TRBD2 (6 bases). Deletions cut 0 bases from V and 7 bases from J, with 16 bases between. The CDR3 covers 16 residues. The germline gives CDR1 MGHRA, CDR2 YSYEKL.

This clonotype has more than one count but fewer than ten. The J gene is TRBJ1-1, the V gene TRBV9; D is possibly TRBD1 (5 bases). The V end was cut by 0 bases, the J end by 8 bases, with 8 bases between. The germline gives CDR1 SGDLS, CDR2 YYNGEE. CDR3 length equals 12 residues. Written as DNA, the CDR3 is TGTGCCAGCAGCGTAGGAGGGGCCGAAGCTTTCTTT. Translation gives CASSVGGAEAFF.

This clonotype came up many times. The chain couples TRBV20-1 to TRBJ2-7; no firm D call. CDR1 is DFQATT, CDR2 SNEGSKA, per germline (reference sequence). The CDR3 consists of 15 residues. V was trimmed by 3 bases and J by 4 bases, leaving 19 bases between them. CDR3 amino acids: CSARKPDAAGYEQYF. The CDR3 nucleotides are TGCAGTGCTAGGAAGCCGGACGCGGCTGGATACGAGCAGTACTTC.

There are many counts of this clonotype. The genes are TRBV3-1 and TRBJ1-2; D not certain. V was clipped by 4 bases and J by 7 bases, with 16 bases between them. Germline CDR1 reads LGHDT; CDR2 reads YNNKEL (reference sequence). This CDR3 region has 14 residues. The CDR3 sequence: CASSPAEGRAGYTF. The CDR3, as DNA: TGTGCCAGCAGCCCCGCCGAGGGTCGAGCTGGCTACACCTTC.